The rows below give T cell receptor beta chains drawn from one sample of a study of beta chain features in type 1 diabetes. Only in-frame clones appear in the TCRdb table, and some are missing; sequencing was by immunoSEQ multiplex PCR. The sample has a few hundred thousand clones; roughly 13% are singletons. What was sequenced was naive CD4+ T cells from blood. The receptors were gathered from a man aged 25-45 years with type 1 diabetes. Both conserved end residues are trimmed from each CDR3. The size field is filled for only some rows; it gives once, few, many or a size class.

CDR3: ASSIQRDNNQPQH
J: TRBJ1-5
size: -
V: TRBV19

CDR3: ASSFVGGQPQH
J: TRBJ1-5
size: -
V: TRBV27

CDR3: ASSLGTGGFNQPQH
J: TRBJ1-5
size: -
V: TRBV5-6

CDR3: ASTPGLASNEQF
J: TRBJ2-1
size: few
V: TRBV6-1

CDR3: ASSQTGIPSDTQY
J: TRBJ2-3
size: few
V: TRBV2

CDR3: ASSLVAGAYEQY
J: TRBJ2-7
size: -
V: TRBV7-2

CDR3: ASSLTSGTDTQY
J: TRBJ2-3
size: -
V: TRBV7-8

CDR3: ASSPRLAGSNEQF
J: TRBJ2-1
size: few
V: TRBV18

CDR3: AWSVWADEQY
J: TRBJ2-7
size: -
V: TRBV30

CDR3: SAKQGWADTQY
J: TRBJ2-3
size: few
V: TRBV29-1

CDR3: ASSPSGQETQY
J: TRBJ2-5
size: -
V: TRBV18

CDR3: ASSITDTQY
J: TRBJ2-3
size: -
V: TRBV9

CDR3: AMGRGQETQY
J: TRBJ2-5
size: -
V: TRBV10-3

CDR3: ASSPRWDRGDYGYT
J: TRBJ1-2
size: few
V: TRBV7-9

CDR3: ASIPAQGDTGELF
J: TRBJ2-2
size: -
V: TRBV27

CDR3: ASSLAERARETQY
J: TRBJ2-5
size: -
V: TRBV5-1

CDR3: ASSLGQGHHEQY
J: TRBJ2-7
size: few
V: TRBV5-4

CDR3: ASSLPDGRDEQF
J: TRBJ2-1
size: -
V: TRBV5-1

CDR3: ASSQANREETQY
J: TRBJ2-5
size: few
V: TRBV14

CDR3: ASSIEGSSYTQY
J: TRBJ2-3
size: -
V: TRBV19

CDR3: ASSLGTGASSPLH
J: TRBJ1-6
size: few
V: TRBV5-6

CDR3: ASRATSDSYEQY
J: TRBJ2-7
size: -
V: TRBV2

CDR3: ATSSDRGLTEAF
J: TRBJ1-1
size: -
V: TRBV15

CDR3: ASKGRDTGELF
J: TRBJ2-2
size: -
V: TRBV25-1

CDR3: ASSPDFTYEQY
J: TRBJ2-7
size: few
V: TRBV7-2

CDR3: ASGMSVELF
J: TRBJ2-2
size: few
V: TRBV6-5

CDR3: AWRGLAGVPSSYNEQF
J: TRBJ2-1
size: few
V: TRBV30

CDR3: ASSPTAGLSYEQY
J: TRBJ2-7
size: few
V: TRBV18

CDR3: ASSLFGGQETQY
J: TRBJ2-5
size: -
V: TRBV5-4

CDR3: ASSLSGTTETQY
J: TRBJ2-5
size: -
V: TRBV5-1

CDR3: ATNLGLAGTGELF
J: TRBJ2-2
size: -
V: TRBV15

CDR3: SVKSSSGNTIY
J: TRBJ1-3
size: few
V: TRBV29-1

CDR3: ATSREGRPGQEPGGQF
J: TRBJ2-1
size: -
V: TRBV15

CDR3: ASSPGGTATNYGYT
J: TRBJ1-2
size: few
V: TRBV5-4

CDR3: ASSESRVGVNTEAF
J: TRBJ1-1
size: -
V: TRBV2

CDR3: ASSPGRDTEAF
J: TRBJ1-1
size: -
V: TRBV18

CDR3: ASSQDAGQEYYGYT
J: TRBJ1-2
size: -
V: TRBV4-2

CDR3: ASSSVPYEQY
J: TRBJ2-7
size: -
V: TRBV5-1

CDR3: ASSLQGDHQETQY
J: TRBJ2-5
size: -
V: TRBV5-1

CDR3: ASSEAQGGEQY
J: TRBJ2-7
size: -
V: TRBV2

CDR3: ASSAQPGTGNSPLH
J: TRBJ1-6
size: -
V: TRBV9

CDR3: ASSLAQGGWMYEQY
J: TRBJ2-7
size: few
V: TRBV7-9

CDR3: ASSRLAGGPDEQF
J: TRBJ2-1
size: few
V: TRBV10-1

CDR3: ASSVGQVYEQY
J: TRBJ2-7
size: few
V: TRBV19

CDR3: ASSQYRGNYGYT
J: TRBJ1-2
size: -
V: TRBV28

CDR3: AWSGGSREQY
J: TRBJ2-7
size: -
V: TRBV30

CDR3: ASSRDRGYEQF
J: TRBJ2-1
size: few
V: TRBV18

CDR3: AWGDRGTSTDTQY
J: TRBJ2-3
size: -
V: TRBV30

CDR3: ASSQDLNTDTQY
J: TRBJ2-3
size: -
V: TRBV4-2

CDR3: SARTGEYGYT
J: TRBJ1-2
size: -
V: TRBV29-1

CDR3: ASSQAEGNQPQH
J: TRBJ1-5
size: few
V: TRBV4-2